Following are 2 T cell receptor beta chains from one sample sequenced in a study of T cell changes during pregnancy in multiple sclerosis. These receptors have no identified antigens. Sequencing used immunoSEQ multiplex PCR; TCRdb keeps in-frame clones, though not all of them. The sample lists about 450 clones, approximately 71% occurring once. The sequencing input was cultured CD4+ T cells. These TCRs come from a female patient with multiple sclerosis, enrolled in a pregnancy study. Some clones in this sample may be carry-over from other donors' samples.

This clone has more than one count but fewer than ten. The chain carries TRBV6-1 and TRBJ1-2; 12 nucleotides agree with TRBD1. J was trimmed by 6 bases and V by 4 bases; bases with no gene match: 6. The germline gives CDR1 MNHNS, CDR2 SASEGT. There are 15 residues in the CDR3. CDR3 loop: CASSGWGQGAHGYTF. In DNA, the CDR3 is TGTGCCAGCAGTGGATGGGGACAGGGGGCCCATGGCTACACCTTC.

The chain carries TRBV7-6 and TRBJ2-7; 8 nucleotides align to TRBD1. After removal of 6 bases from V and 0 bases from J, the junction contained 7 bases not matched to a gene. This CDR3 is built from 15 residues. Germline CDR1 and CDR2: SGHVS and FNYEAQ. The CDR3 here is CASSYTGTGSYEQYF. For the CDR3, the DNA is TGTGCCAGCAGTTATACGGGGACAGGCTCCTACGAGCAGTACTTC.